A selection of T cell receptor beta chains follows, all from one sample in a study of T-cell memory formation after mild COVID-19. TCRdb re-called the 5' RACE reads through MiXCR, storing one row per CDR3 protein. The sample shows a few hundred thousand distinct CDR3 sequences, roughly a fifth of them seen only once. The source material was PBMCs or a T cell subset sorted from them (not recorded which). Source of these receptors: an adult woman who had mild COVID-19 (a few samples of this study predate the infection). Cell type and time point are not known. Both conserved end residues are part of each CDR3. A D gene is named only where the DNA matches it firmly. Clone size is not always given. Where it is, it says once, few, many or a class for expanded clones.

TRBJ2-1 TRBV5-1 TRBD2 - CASSLSGGEWDEQFF TGCGCCAGCAGCTTGAGCGGGGGGGAGTGGGATGAGCAGTTCTTC
TRBJ2-3 TRBV15 - many CATSTWTGGFTDTQYF TGTGCCACCAGCACTTGGACTGGCGGTTTTACAGATACGCAGTATTTT
TRBJ2-1 TRBV12-3/TRBV12-4 - many CASSFNNEQFF TGTGCCAGCAGCTTCAACAATGAGCAGTTCTTC
TRBJ1-6 TRBV15 - - CATSRARDSPLHF TGTGCCACCAGCAGAGCCCGGGATTCACCCCTCCACTTT
TRBJ2-1 TRBV10-2 - few CASREGIWYNEQFF TGCGCCAGCAGGGAGGGTATATGGTACAATGAGCAGTTCTTC
TRBJ2-3 TRBV24-1 - few CATRDLGDTQYF TGTGCCACCAGGGACTTAGGAGATACGCAGTATTTT
TRBJ2-2 TRBV6-1 - - CASSGRDGDGDTGELFF TGTGCCAGCAGTGGACGGGACGGGGATGGGGACACCGGGGAGCTGTTTTTT
TRBJ2-3 TRBV5-6 TRBD2 few CASSLKAGGTDTQYF TGTGCCAGCAGCTTGAAAGCGGGAGGGACAGATACGCAGTATTTT
TRBJ2-3 TRBV5-1 - few CASSLTATDTQYF TGCGCCAGCAGCTTGACCGCAACAGATACGCAGTATTTT
TRBJ2-3 TRBV6-2/TRBV6-3 - - CASSPQGHTDTQYF TGTGCCAGCAGTCCTCAGGGGCACACAGATACGCAGTATTTT
TRBJ2-3 TRBV4-1 - - CASSQSAGRDTQYF TGCGCCAGCAGCCAATCGGCAGGGAGGGATACGCAGTATTTT
TRBJ2-7 TRBV4-1 TRBD1 - CASSQAPTGVFNEQYF TGCGCCAGCAGCCAAGCACCGACAGGGGTGTTCAACGAGCAGTACTTC
TRBJ1-2 TRBV29-1 TRBD1 - CSVVGQANGYTF TGCAGCGTCGTGGGACAGGCAAATGGCTACACCTTC
TRBJ2-2 TRBV5-4 - few CASSFGFYTGELFF TGTGCCAGCAGCTTCGGATTTTACACCGGGGAGCTGTTTTTT
TRBJ2-1 TRBV20-1 TRBD2 - CSASTSGGLPGNEQFF TGCAGTGCCTCAACTAGCGGGGGCCTCCCTGGCAATGAGCAGTTCTTC
TRBJ1-4 TRBV23-1 - few CASRQGRDEKLFF TGCGCCAGCAGACAGGGTCGAGACGAAAAACTGTTTTTT
TRBJ2-3 TRBV7-9 - few CASSLAQPESTDTQYF TGTGCCAGCAGCTTAGCCCAACCGGAAAGCACAGATACGCAGTATTTT
TRBJ1-6 TRBV20-1 - many CSAAAEGRNNSPLHF TGCAGTGCTGCGGCCGAGGGGCGGAATAATTCACCCCTCCACTTT
TRBJ1-3 TRBV3-1 - few CASSPGFPGDSGNTIYF TGTGCCAGCAGCCCCGGATTCCCAGGGGACTCTGGAAACACCATATATTTT
TRBJ2-7 TRBV29-1 - - CSVVSGLTYEQYF TGCAGCGTTGTCTCCGGCCTTACCTACGAGCAGTACTTC
TRBJ1-2 TRBV7-9 - - CASSLGPGSPNYGYTF TGTGCCAGCAGCTTAGGGCCGGGTTCACCTAACTATGGCTACACCTTC
TRBJ1-6 TRBV7-3 - - CASSAHGTPGSPLHF TGTGCCAGCAGCGCCCACGGTACACCGGGATCACCCCTCCACTTT
TRBJ1-2 TRBV16 - once CASMPRGGYGYTF TGTGCCAGCATGCCTCGGGGGGGCTATGGCTACACCTTC
TRBJ2-1 TRBV18 - - CASSPTGRASSYNEQFF TGTGCCAGCTCACCAACGGGAAGAGCGAGCTCCTACAATGAGCAGTTCTTC
TRBJ2-6 TRBV12-3/TRBV12-4 - - CASSLRNSGANVLTF TGTGCCAGCAGCCTCAGGAACTCTGGGGCCAACGTCCTGACTTTC
TRBJ2-5 TRBV7-9 TRBD1 - CASRGQGARETQYF TGTGCCAGCAGGGGACAGGGGGCAAGAGAGACCCAGTACTTC
TRBJ2-7 TRBV29-1 - - CSAGGGLYEQYF TGCAGCGCGGGTGGGGGCCTCTACGAGCAGTACTTC
TRBJ1-5 TRBV4-1 TRBD1 - CASSQSSGTGANQPQHF TGCGCCAGCAGCCAGAGTTCCGGGACAGGGGCCAATCAGCCCCAGCATTTT
TRBJ1-2 TRBV20-1 - few CSATGEDYGYTF TGCAGTGCGACGGGTGAGGACTATGGCTACACCTTC
TRBJ2-7 TRBV5-1 TRBD2 - CASSLPTSGDEQYF TGCGCCAGCAGCTTACCGACTAGCGGGGACGAGCAGTACTTC
TRBJ1-3 TRBV7-6 - - CASSSTADTHYAYF TGTGCCAGCAGCTCAACCGCGGACACTCACTATGCATATTTT
TRBJ2-3 TRBV18 TRBD1 few CASSPRDRGQDTQYF TGTGCCAGCTCACCCCGAGACAGGGGACAAGATACGCAGTATTTT
TRBJ2-2 TRBV5-1 TRBD1 few CASSLRPGGGTGELFF TGCGCCAGCAGCCTCCGGCCAGGGGGCGGGACCGGGGAGCTGTTTTTT
TRBJ2-1 TRBV4-2 - - CASTGVKGNNEQFF TGTGCCAGCACGGGGGTAAAGGGTAACAATGAGCAGTTCTTC
TRBJ2-3 TRBV6-2/TRBV6-3 - - CASTPGAPPDTQYF TGTGCCAGCACGCCAGGAGCACCCCCAGATACGCAGTATTTT
TRBJ2-6 TRBV5-1 TRBD2 few CASSLPSGGADGANVLTF TGCGCCAGCAGCTTGCCCAGCGGGGGGGCGGATGGGGCCAACGTCCTGACTTTC